This TCR beta chain was documented in a study of blood T cells in healthy people across ages. It was with a sample-barcoded 5' primer and a J-beta primer mix that a second PCR of roughly 7 to 12 cycles was run. Each CDR3 protein is one row after TCRdb ran MiXCR on the 5' RACE reads. The table has over 1,500,000 distinct CDR3 sequences, less than 50% seen once; the top ten hold about 2.1%. The CDR3 length is 17 residues. Germline CDR1 reads LGHNA; CDR2 reads YNFKEQ. The V and J ends lost 0 bases and 8 bases, in that order; junction bases with no gene match: 10. The specimen was blood. The receptor's source is a woman between 40 and 50 years old in good health. The chain combines TRBV4-2 with TRBJ2-3; 11 bases agree with TRBD2. The CDR3 DNA sequence: TGTGCCAGCAGCCAAGATCCTGCTAGCGGGGGGACCGGTACGCAGTATTTT. Amino acids: CASSQDPASGGTGTQYF.